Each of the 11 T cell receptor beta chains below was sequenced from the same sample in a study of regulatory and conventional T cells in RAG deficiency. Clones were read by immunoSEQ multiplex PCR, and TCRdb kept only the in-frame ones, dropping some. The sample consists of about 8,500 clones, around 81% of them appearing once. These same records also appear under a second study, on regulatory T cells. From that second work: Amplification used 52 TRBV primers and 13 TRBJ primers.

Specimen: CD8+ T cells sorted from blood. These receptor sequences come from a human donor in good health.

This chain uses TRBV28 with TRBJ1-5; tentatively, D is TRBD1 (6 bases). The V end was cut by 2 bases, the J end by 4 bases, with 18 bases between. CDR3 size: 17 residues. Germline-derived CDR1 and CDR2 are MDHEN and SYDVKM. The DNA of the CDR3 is TGTGCCAGCAGTTTAGGGGGGCACCTCACCCGTAATCAGCCCCAGCATTTT. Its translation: CASSLGGHLTRNQPQHF.

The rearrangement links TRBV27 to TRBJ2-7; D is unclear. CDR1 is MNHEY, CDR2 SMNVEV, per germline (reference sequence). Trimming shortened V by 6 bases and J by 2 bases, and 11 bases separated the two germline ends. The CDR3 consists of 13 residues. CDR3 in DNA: TGTGCCAGCAGGCTGAACTTAGCCTACGAGCAGTACTTC. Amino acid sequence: CASRLNLAYEQYF.

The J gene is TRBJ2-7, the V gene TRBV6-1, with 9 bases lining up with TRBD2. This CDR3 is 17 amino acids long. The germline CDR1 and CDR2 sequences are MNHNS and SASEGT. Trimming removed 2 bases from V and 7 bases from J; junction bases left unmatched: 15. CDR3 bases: TGTGCCAGCAGTGAACATCGGAGGGTAGCGGGAGCGGGTGAGCAGTACTTC. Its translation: CASSEHRRVAGAGEQYF.

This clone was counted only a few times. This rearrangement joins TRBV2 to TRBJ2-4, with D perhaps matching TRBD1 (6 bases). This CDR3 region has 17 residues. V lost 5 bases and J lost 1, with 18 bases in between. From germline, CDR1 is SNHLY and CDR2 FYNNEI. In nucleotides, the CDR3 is TGTGCCAGCAGTAATTACAGGGAAAGTGTGGCCAAAAACATTCAGTACTTC. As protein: CASSNYRESVAKNIQYF. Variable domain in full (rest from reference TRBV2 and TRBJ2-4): EPEVTQTPSHQVTQMGQEVILRCVPISNHLYFYWYRQILGQKVEFLVSFYNNEISEKSEIFDDQFSVERPDGSNFTLKIRSTKLEDSAMYFCASSNYRESVAKNIQYFGAGTRLSVL.

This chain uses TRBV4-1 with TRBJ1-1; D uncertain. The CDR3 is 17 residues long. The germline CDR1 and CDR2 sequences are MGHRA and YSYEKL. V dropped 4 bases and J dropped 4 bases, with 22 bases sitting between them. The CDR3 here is CASSRPSLVGLGTEAFF. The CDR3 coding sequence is TGCGCCAGCAGCCGCCCCTCCTTGGTGGGCCTAGGCACTGAAGCTTTCTTT.

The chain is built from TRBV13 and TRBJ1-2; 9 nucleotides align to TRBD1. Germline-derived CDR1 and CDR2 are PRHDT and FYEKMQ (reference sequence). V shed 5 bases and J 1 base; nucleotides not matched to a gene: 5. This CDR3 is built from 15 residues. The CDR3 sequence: CASSTQGARNYGYTF. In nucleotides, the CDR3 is TGTGCCAGCAGCACACAGGGGGCGCGTAACTATGGCTACACCTTC.

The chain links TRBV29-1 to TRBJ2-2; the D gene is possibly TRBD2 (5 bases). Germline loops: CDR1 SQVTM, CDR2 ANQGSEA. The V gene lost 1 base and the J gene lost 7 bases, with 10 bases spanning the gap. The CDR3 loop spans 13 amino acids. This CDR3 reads CSVEGSEGGELFF. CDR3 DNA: TGCAGCGTTGAAGGGAGTGAGGGCGGGGAGCTGTTTTTT.

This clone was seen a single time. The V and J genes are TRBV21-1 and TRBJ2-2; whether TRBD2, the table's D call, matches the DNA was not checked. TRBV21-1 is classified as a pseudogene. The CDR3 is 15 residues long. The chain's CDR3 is CASSKRERFTGELFF. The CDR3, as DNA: TGTGCCAGCAGCAAGCGGGAGAGGTTTACCGGGGAGCTGTTTTTT.

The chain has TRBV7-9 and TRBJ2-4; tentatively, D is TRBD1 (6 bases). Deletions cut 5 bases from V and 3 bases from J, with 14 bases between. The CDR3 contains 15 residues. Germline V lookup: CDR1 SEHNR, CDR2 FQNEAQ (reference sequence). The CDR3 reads CASSQSTGFKNIQYF. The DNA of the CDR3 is TGTGCCAGCAGCCAATCGACAGGTTTCAAAAACATTCAGTACTTC.

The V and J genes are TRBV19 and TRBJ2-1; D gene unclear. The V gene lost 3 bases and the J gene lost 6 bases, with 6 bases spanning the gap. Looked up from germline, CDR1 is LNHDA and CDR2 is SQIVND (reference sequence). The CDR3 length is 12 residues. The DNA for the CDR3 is TGTGCCAGTAGTATTGCATCCAATGAGCAGTTCTTC. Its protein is CASSIASNEQFF.

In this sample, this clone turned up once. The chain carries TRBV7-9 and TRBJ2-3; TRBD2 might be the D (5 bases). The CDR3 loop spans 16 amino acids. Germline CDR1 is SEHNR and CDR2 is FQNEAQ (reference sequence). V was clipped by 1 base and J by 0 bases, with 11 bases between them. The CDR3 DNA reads TGTGCCAGCAGCTTAGGTTTAGGCGGGAGCACAGATACGCAGTATTTT. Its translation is CASSLGLGGSTDTQYF.